The T cell receptor (delta chain) described here comes from a study of Vδ1+ human thymocytes. Study-level results: The authors advised highly purified populations and single-cell validation. Around a fifth of thymic delta-chain sequences were Vdelta2, with few Vdelta3, unlike blood Vdelta1+ controls. Thymic TRG and TRD repertoires appeared highly polyclonal, with Gaussian CDR3 length distributions.

RNA was extracted from the cells and then reverse transcribed. Pooled V-gene forward primers with one constant-region reverse primer generated the CDR3 amplicons by multiplex PCR. TCRdb fed the multiplex PCR reads to CATT. The profile shows 80,000 or so delta-chain clones, around 32% of them singletons. This CDR3 is 17 amino acids long. The V end was cut by 0 bases, the J end by 0 bases, with 14 bases between. Looked up from germline, CDR1 is TSWWSYY and CDR2 is QGS. Thymocytes were sorted as CD3+ TCRVdelta1+ TCRVdelta2- after alphabeta T cell depletion. Vdelta1+ thymocyte sorts reached between about 97% and 99.6% purity. As concerns this clone: The antigen remains undetermined.

This sequence joins TRDV1 and TRDJ1; weak D call: TRDD3 (5 bases). The clonotype originates from a boy under three years old who had congenital heart surgery. Sequences were obtained from Vdelta1+ gamma-delta thymocytes from the thymus. Described subset: FACS-sorted CD3+ TCRalphabeta- TCRVdelta1+ TCRVdelta2- thymocytes. CDR3 in DNA: TGTGCTCTTGGGGAACTAGGGATCGCATTTTACACCGATAAACTCATCTTT. Translated: CALGELGIAFYTDKLIF.